These 19 T cell receptor beta chains originate from one sample sequenced in a study of blood T cell repertoires in COVID-19. Sequencing used immunoSEQ multiplex PCR; TCRdb keeps in-frame clones, though not all of them. This sample has 230,000 or so clones; roughly 89% occur once, and the top ten carry 2.1%. Sequencing was done on a sample of peripheral blood. The source of these receptors is a woman aged 60 to 75 with COVID-19, enrolled during active disease.

The V call is TRBV9, the J call TRBJ2-3; D might be TRBD2 (5 bases). Trimming left V 2 bases short and J 6 bases short, with 16 bases between. In germline, CDR1 is SGDLS, CDR2 YYNGEE. There are 15 residues in the CDR3. CDR3 residues: CASSVGIALGDTQYF. For the CDR3, the DNA is TGTGCCAGCAGCGTCGGGATCGCCCTGGGGGATACGCAGTATTTT.

J is TRBJ1-5 and V is TRBV11-2; TRBD1 aligns across 7 bases. This CDR3 region has 15 residues. Germline-derived CDR1 and CDR2 are SGHAT and FQNNGV. J was trimmed by 4 bases and V by 1 base; bases with no gene match: 4. Here the CDR3 reads CASSLGQGPNQPQHF. CDR3 sequence (DNA): TGTGCCAGCAGCTTAGGACAGGGTCCGAATCAGCCCCAGCATTTT.

The chain employs TRBV4-3 and TRBJ2-2; D is uncertain. This CDR3 region has 15 residues. Germline V gene lookup returns CDR1 LGHNA and CDR2 YSLEER. V was shortened by 1 base and J by 4 bases, with 10 bases between the two germline ends. DNA of the CDR3: TGCGCCAGCAGCCAAGCAGGCAGCCGCACCGGGGAGCTGTTTTTT. Its translation: CASSQAGSRTGELFF.

Concerning this clone itself: The germline gene is not matched at one end of the junction; a read error may be the cause. The V gene is TRBV6-5, the J gene TRBJ1-1; D is ambiguous. The germline V gene has CDR1 MNHEY and CDR2 SVGAGI. The CDR3 is made up of 11 amino acids. The CDR3 protein is CASSYPPGTIF. Here the CDR3 DNA reads TGTGCCAGCAGTTACCCCCCAGGTACAATCTTT.

The chain couples TRBV9 to TRBJ2-5; possibly TRBD2 for D (7 bases). The CDR3 has 16 residues. V gave up 0 bases and J gave up 7 bases, with 19 bases separating them. The germline V gene has CDR1 SGDLS and CDR2 YYNGEE. CDR3 region: CASSVAPAGGRVTQYF. DNA of the CDR3: TGTGCCAGCAGCGTAGCTCCCGCCGGGGGGCGGGTGACCCAGTACTTC.

V usage is TRBV5-1 and J usage is TRBJ1-1; D not certain. V was trimmed by 0 bases and J by 1 base, leaving 10 bases between them. The germline V gene encodes CDR1 SGHRS and CDR2 YFSETQ. CDR3 length equals 15 residues. CDR3 protein: CASSLGVFGNTEAFF. In DNA, the CDR3 is TGCGCCAGCAGCTTGGGAGTGTTTGGGAACACTGAAGCTTTCTTT.

The chain uses TRBV5-1 and TRBJ1-2; 10 positions agree with TRBD1. The CDR3 is 13 amino acids. The ends lost 3 bases at V and 6 bases at J; junction bases unmatched: 2. The germline V gene encodes CDR1 SGHRS and CDR2 YFSETQ. CDR3 loop: CASSSGQGDGYTF. CDR3 in DNA: TGCGCCAGCAGCTCTGGACAGGGGGATGGCTACACCTTC.

The DNA for the CDR3 is TGTGCCAGCAGTTACGGGACAGGGCTCGCCAATCAGCCCCAGCATTTT. Its protein product is CASSYGTGLANQPQHF. The chain combines TRBV6-6 with TRBJ1-5; 9 positions agree with TRBD1. The germline gives CDR1 MNHNY, CDR2 SVGAGI (reference sequence). The V and J ends lost 2 bases and 3 bases, in that order; junction bases with no gene match: 5. The CDR3 loop spans 16 amino acids.

CDR3 in amino acids: CASSLTLQVNTEAFF. CDR3 bases: TGTGCCAGCAGCCTCACACTACAGGTGAACACTGAAGCTTTCTTT. J is TRBJ1-1 and V is TRBV5-5; D is perhaps TRBD1 (5 bases). Germline CDR1 reads SGHKS; CDR2 reads YYEKEE (reference sequence). The CDR3 covers 15 residues. Trimming removed 4 bases at V and 0 bases at J, with 13 bases between.

This clone has only one observation. V gene TRBV7-8 combines with J gene TRBJ1-1; D is perhaps TRBD1 (6 bases). V gave up 5 bases and J gave up 0 bases, with 13 bases separating them. The CDR3 is 15 residues long. Germline lookup yields CDR1 SGHVS and CDR2 FQNEAQ. In DNA, the CDR3 is TGTGCCAGCAGCCACAGGGTGACCATGAACACTGAAGCTTTCTTT. It is translated as CASSHRVTMNTEAFF.

The CDR3 DNA follows: TGTGCCAGCAGCTGGAGGGACAGGCCCTACTATGGCTACACCTTC. Amino acids: CASSWRDRPYYGYTF. This chain links TRBV5-6 with TRBJ1-2, with 8 positions matching TRBD1. This CDR3 spans 15 amino acids. J was trimmed by 3 bases and V by 3 bases; bases with no gene match: 7. CDR1 is SGHDT and CDR2 is YYEEEE in the germline V gene.

The chain joins TRBV7-9 to TRBJ1-4; TRBD1 agrees at 7 bases. J was trimmed by 8 bases and V by 2 bases; bases with no gene match: 2. This CDR3 is built from 13 residues. In germline, CDR1 is SEHNR, CDR2 FQNEAQ (reference sequence). For the CDR3, the DNA is TGTGCCAGCAGCTTAACAGGGGAGGAAAAACTGTTTTTT. This sequence encodes CASSLTGEEKLFF.

The chain employs TRBV10-3 and TRBJ1-2; 11 bases are a match to TRBD1. The V segment lost 2 bases and the J segment 6 bases; nucleotides outside the gene matches: 5. The germline gives CDR1 ENHRY, CDR2 SYGVKD. CDR3 length: 15 amino acids. CDR3 nucleotides: TGTGCCATCAGTGAGAGGACAGGGGGCGCGGATGGCTACACCTTC. Translating gives CAISERTGGADGYTF.

CDR3 coding DNA: TGTGCCAGCAGCTTAAAGGGAGGAAATGGCTACACCTTC. Translating gives CASSLKGGNGYTF. J is TRBJ1-2 and V is TRBV7-9; D is unclear. In germline, CDR1 is SEHNR, CDR2 FQNEAQ (reference sequence). The length of the CDR3 is 13 residues. V lost 2 bases and J lost 6, with 10 bases in between.

This rearrangement joins TRBV5-1 to TRBJ1-2, with 7 bases lining up with TRBD1. This CDR3 has 13 residues. The V gene's germline CDR1 is SGHRS and CDR2 YFSETQ. V was clipped by 4 bases and J by 8 bases; unmatched bases: 8. CDR3 DNA sequence: TGCGCCAGCAGCACAGACAGGGTCGAGGGCTACACCTTC. Translation gives CASSTDRVEGYTF.

The J gene is TRBJ2-2, the V gene TRBV2; perhaps TRBD1 as D (5 bases). Trimming took off 6 bases at V and 2 bases at J, with 10 bases between the two ends. This CDR3 region has 14 residues. The germline gives CDR1 SNHLY, CDR2 FYNNEI. The chain's CDR3 is CASRRTHNTGELFF. The CDR3 nucleotides are TGTGCCAGCAGGAGGACACACAACACCGGGGAGCTGTTTTTT.

V and J are TRBV11-2 and TRBJ1-1, with no clear D. Between the trimmed V and J ends, which lost 5 bases and 2 bases, there was a span of 9 bases. The germline CDR1 and CDR2 sequences are SGHAT and FQNNGV. CDR3 length: 13 amino acids. CDR3 region: CASSIDINTEAFF. CDR3 bases: TGTGCCAGCAGCATCGACATTAACACTGAAGCTTTCTTT.

This clone was seen a few times. The chain combines TRBV7-2 with TRBJ1-5; 7 nucleotides align to TRBD1. V lost 7 bases, J lost 6 bases, and 9 bases stayed unmatched. Germline CDR1 reads SGHTA; CDR2 reads FQGNSA. The CDR3 length is 14 residues. This chain's CDR3 is CASTPTGDFQPQHF. The CDR3 nucleotides are TGTGCCAGCACCCCTACAGGGGACTTTCAGCCCCAGCATTTT.

The V and J genes are TRBV5-5 and TRBJ1-1; 8 nucleotides line up with TRBD1. Germline V lookup: CDR1 SGHKS, CDR2 YYEKEE (reference sequence). The V gene end was trimmed by 2 bases and the J gene end by 7 bases; junction bases not matched to a gene: 4. The CDR3 sequence is 13 residues long. The CDR3 here is CASSFRTGYEAFF. As DNA, the CDR3 is TGTGCCAGCAGCTTCAGGACAGGGTATGAAGCTTTCTTT. Full variable domain (outside the CDR3, taken from reference TRBV5-5 and TRBJ1-1): DAGVTQSPTHLIKTRGQQVTLRCSPISGHKSVSWYQQVLGQGPQFIFQYYEKEERGRGNFPDRFSARQFPNYSSELNVNALLLGDSALYLCASSFRTGYEAFFGQGTRLTVV.